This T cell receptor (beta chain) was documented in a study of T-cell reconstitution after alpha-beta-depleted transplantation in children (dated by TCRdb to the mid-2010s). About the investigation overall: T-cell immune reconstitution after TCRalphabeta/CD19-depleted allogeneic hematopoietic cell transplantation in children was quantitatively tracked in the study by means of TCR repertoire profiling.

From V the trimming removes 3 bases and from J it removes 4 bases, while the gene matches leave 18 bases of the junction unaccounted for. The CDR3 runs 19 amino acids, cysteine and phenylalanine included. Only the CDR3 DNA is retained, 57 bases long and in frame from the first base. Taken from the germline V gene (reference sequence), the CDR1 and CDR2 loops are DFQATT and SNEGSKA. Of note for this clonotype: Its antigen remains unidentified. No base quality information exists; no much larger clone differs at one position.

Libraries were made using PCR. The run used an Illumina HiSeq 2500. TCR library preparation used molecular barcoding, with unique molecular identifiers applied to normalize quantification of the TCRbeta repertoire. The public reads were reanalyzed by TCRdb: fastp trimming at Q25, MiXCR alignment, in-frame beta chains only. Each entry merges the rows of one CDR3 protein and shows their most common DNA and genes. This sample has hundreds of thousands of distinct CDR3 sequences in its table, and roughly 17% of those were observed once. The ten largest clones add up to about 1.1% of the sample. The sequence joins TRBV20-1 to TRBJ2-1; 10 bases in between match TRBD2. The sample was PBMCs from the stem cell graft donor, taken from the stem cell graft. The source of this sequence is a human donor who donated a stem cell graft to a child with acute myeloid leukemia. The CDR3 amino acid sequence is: CSARGVGSSGGPGYNEQFF. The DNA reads TGCAGTGCTAGGGGTGTGGGCTCTAGCGGGGGCCCTGGTTACAATGAGCAGTTCTTC.